The present T cell receptor (beta chain) was sequenced within a study of T cell repertoires in cytomegalovirus infection. As for the study in general: Indications of both CMV infection and matching HLA type were provided by public TCR beta signatures. Study-wide results and caveats: Cumulative frequency of public TCR beta families picked out carriers of CMV plus the relevant HLA. The ex vivo response was dominated by HLA-C-restricted CMV-specific TCR beta clonotypes.

V dropped 6 bases and J dropped 0 bases, with 12 bases sitting between them. The CDR3 loop spans 14 amino acids. CDR1 is DFQATT and CDR2 is SNEGSKA in the germline V gene (reference sequence). This clonotype was counted between two and nine times. No antigen is known for it. MiXCR, run by TCRdb on the reads, gives a single entry per CDR3 protein. This table holds 490,000 or so distinct CDR3 sequences, about 11% found once. This receptor was taken from a human donor in good health (CMV status not recorded). Some clones in this sample may be carry-over from other donors' samples. V usage is TRBV20-1 and J usage is TRBJ1-5; D perhaps matches TRBD1 (6 bases). Sequenced sample: PBMCs. The CDR3 DNA sequence: TGCAGTGCACTGGGGGCCAATAGCAATCAGCCCCAGCATTTT. This gives the protein CSALGANSNQPQHF.